The next 18 T cell receptor beta chains were all read from a single sample in a study of identical twins. A single record per CDR3 protein comes from TCRdb applying MiXCR to the 5' RACE reads. The table includes about 530,000 distinct CDR3 sequences, over 12% detected once. These data also featured in a second study, about yellow fever vaccine responses in identical twins.

Sequences were obtained from CD4+ T cells sorted from blood. These receptors originate from a woman aged 18-29 years in good health.

This clonotype came up a few times. The chain carries TRBV6-5 and TRBJ2-1; no firm D call. CDR1 is MNHEY, CDR2 SVGAGI, per germline. The ends were cut back, 2 bases at V and 4 bases at J, with 6 bases in the middle. This CDR3 spans 13 amino acids. CDR3 in DNA: TGTGCCAGCAGTTACCAAATTTACAATGAGCAGTTCTTC. This encodes CASSYQIYNEQFF.

This clonotype was detected only a few times. J is TRBJ2-1 and V is TRBV12-3 or TRBV12-4, with TRBD2 matching over 10 bases. There are 16 residues in the CDR3. V lost 3 bases and J lost 7; bases outside the gene matches: 9. In DNA form, the CDR3 reads TGTGCCAGCAGTTTTTTTCAGCGGGGGGGCTTAAATGAGCAGTTCTTC. This codes for CASSFFQRGGLNEQFF.

The chain has TRBV5-8 and TRBJ1-1; no clear D. V lost 5 bases, J lost 1 base, and 12 bases lay in between. The CDR3 loop spans 14 amino acids. CDR1 and CDR2 (germline): SGHTS, YDEGEE. CDR3 coding DNA: TGTGCCAGCAGTTTCGGAGGGTGGAACACTGAAGCTTTCTTT. Protein: CASSFGGWNTEAFF.

The chain has TRBV14 and TRBJ2-7; perhaps TRBD1 as D (6 bases). Germline lookup yields CDR1 SGHDN and CDR2 FVKESK. The CDR3 length is 14 residues. V shed 5 bases and J shed 3 bases, with 14 bases lying between them. The CDR3 loop reads CASSNHVTGYEQYF. For the CDR3, the DNA is TGTGCCAGCAGCAATCATGTGACAGGCTACGAGCAGTACTTC.

This clonotype was counted a few times. V is TRBV5-1 and J is TRBJ2-1; TRBD1 matches at 8 bases. The length of the CDR3 is 12 residues. The J segment lost 8 bases and the V segment lost 6 bases, leaving 4 bases of the junction unmatched. CDR1 SGHRS and CDR2 YFSETQ come from the germline V gene. CDR3 loop: CASKAGGDEQFF. The CDR3 coding sequence is TGCGCCAGCAAGGCAGGGGGCGATGAGCAGTTCTTC.

This chain connects TRBV11-2 to TRBJ2-5; TRBD1 might be the D (6 bases). Trimming shortened V by 6 bases and J by 5 bases, and 13 bases separated the two germline ends. Germline CDR1 is SGHAT and CDR2 is FQNNGV. The CDR3 has 13 residues. CDR3 protein: CASRGAGVETQYF. DNA of the CDR3: TGTGCCAGCAGGGGGGCCGGGGTGGAGACCCAGTACTTC.

V is TRBV19 and J is TRBJ1-6; 8 bases agree with TRBD1. The V and J ends lost 4 bases and 6 bases, in that order; junction bases with no gene match: 5. Germline CDR1 reads LNHDA; CDR2 reads SQIVND (reference sequence). This CDR3 has 15 residues. The CDR3 protein is CASSTSGQVNSPLHF. The DNA of the CDR3 is TGTGCCAGTAGTACGTCGGGACAGGTTAATTCACCCCTCCACTTT.

This clonotype has more than one count but fewer than ten. The J gene is TRBJ2-2, the V gene TRBV12-3 or TRBV12-4; TRBD2 matches 10 bases. The CDR3 spans 14 residues. V lost 6 bases, J lost 5 bases, and 3 bases stayed unmatched. The CDR3 DNA reads TGTGCCAGCAGACCTAGCGGGAGTACCGGGGAGCTGTTTTTT. Translated: CASRPSGSTGELFF.

This clonotype appeared a few times. As DNA, the CDR3 is TGTGCCAGCAGTTTAGGCGGGAGAGCGTCCTACGAGCAGTACTTC. Its translation: CASSLGGRASYEQYF. V is TRBV28 and J is TRBJ2-7; 7 nucleotides align to TRBD2. The CDR3 spans 15 residues. The V segment lost 2 bases and the J segment 1 base; nucleotides outside the gene matches: 5. Germline CDR1 MDHEN, CDR2 SYDVKM.

This clonotype was counted a few times. The chain employs TRBV7-2 and TRBJ2-1; D not certain. The CDR3 is 13 amino acids. Germline V gene data show CDR1 as SGHTA and CDR2 as FQGNSA. The germline V and J ends were trimmed by 3 bases and 6 bases, with 9 bases remaining between them. CDR3 nucleotide sequence: TGTGCCAGCAGCTTCGGGTGGGGCAATGAGCAGTTCTTC. It is translated as CASSFGWGNEQFF.

The chain employs TRBV20-1 and TRBJ1-1, with D tentatively TRBD1 (6 bases). CDR3 length: 15 residues. Germline assignment: CDR1 DFQATT and CDR2 SNEGSKA (reference sequence). V was pared by 3 bases and J by 0 bases, with 14 bases between. CDR3 sequence: CSASRGGALNTEAFF. The CDR3 DNA is TGCAGTGCTAGTCGTGGGGGGGCGTTGAACACTGAAGCTTTCTTT.

This chain connects TRBV3-1 to TRBJ2-7; a weak D match, TRBD1 (5 bases). Trimming took 1 base from V and 12 from J, leaving 13 bases between them. The CDR3 runs to 12 residues. Germline V gives CDR1 LGHDT, CDR2 YNNKEL (reference sequence). The DNA for the CDR3 is TGTGCCAGCAGCCAAGGGGGCAGACGGCCGTACGTC. It translates to CASSQGGRRPYV.

The chain carries TRBV18 and TRBJ1-4, with a possible D match to TRBD1 (5 bases). The V gene's germline CDR1 is KGHSH and CDR2 LQKENI. This CDR3 comprises 16 residues. The V end was cut by 1 base, the J end by 6 bases, with 15 bases between. The CDR3: CASSPLGRLVDEKLFF. CDR3 DNA sequence: TGTGCCAGCTCACCACTGGGACGTTTGGTTGATGAAAAACTGTTTTTT.

Here the CDR3 reads CASSPRDRQETQYF. CDR3 sequence (DNA): TGTGCCAGCAGCCCCAGGGACAGGCAAGAGACCCAGTACTTC. V is TRBV13 and J is TRBJ2-5; 8 bases match TRBD1. The germline CDR1 and CDR2 sequences are PRHDT and FYEKMQ (reference sequence). V shed 5 bases, J shed 2 bases, and the junction held 4 bases outside the gene matches. The CDR3 has 14 amino acids.

This clonotype occurred many times. CDR3 in amino acids: CASSFAGNEQFF. As DNA, the CDR3 is TGTGCCAGCAGTTTTGCGGGTAATGAGCAGTTCTTC. The genes are TRBV12-3 or TRBV12-4 and TRBJ2-1; a possible D gene is TRBD2 (5 bases). The CDR3 has 12 residues. V was trimmed by 3 bases and J by 7 bases, leaving 7 bases between them.

This clonotype came up a few times. The chain carries TRBV7-2 and TRBJ2-3, with a possible D match to TRBD2 (6 bases). This CDR3 has 16 residues. Deletions cut 5 bases from V and 2 bases from J, with 17 bases between. Germline values: CDR1 SGHTA, CDR2 FQGNSA. In nucleotides, the CDR3 is TGTGCCAGCAGCCGAGGGGCGGGGTGGGTCACAGATACGCAGTATTTT. Translated, it gives CASSRGAGWVTDTQYF.

V gene TRBV28 combines with J gene TRBJ2-1; TRBD1 might be the D (5 bases). From germline, CDR1 is MDHEN and CDR2 SYDVKM. V lost 6 bases and J 4 bases, leaving 10 bases between the germline ends. The CDR3 contains 13 residues. The CDR3, as DNA: TGTGCCAGCAGCCCGGACACTTACAATGAGCAGTTCTTC. It specifies CASSPDTYNEQFF.

This clonotype has more than one count but fewer than ten. The chain combines TRBV7-9 with TRBJ2-7; either TRBD1 or TRBD2 may fit D (5 bases each). The CDR3 runs to 11 residues. With 2 bases removed from V and 7 bases from J, the gap between germline ends came to 6 bases. Germline values: CDR1 SEHNR, CDR2 FQNEAQ (reference sequence). The CDR3 DNA reads TGTGCCAGCAGCTTATGGGGGGAGCAGTACTTC. It is translated as CASSLWGEQYF.